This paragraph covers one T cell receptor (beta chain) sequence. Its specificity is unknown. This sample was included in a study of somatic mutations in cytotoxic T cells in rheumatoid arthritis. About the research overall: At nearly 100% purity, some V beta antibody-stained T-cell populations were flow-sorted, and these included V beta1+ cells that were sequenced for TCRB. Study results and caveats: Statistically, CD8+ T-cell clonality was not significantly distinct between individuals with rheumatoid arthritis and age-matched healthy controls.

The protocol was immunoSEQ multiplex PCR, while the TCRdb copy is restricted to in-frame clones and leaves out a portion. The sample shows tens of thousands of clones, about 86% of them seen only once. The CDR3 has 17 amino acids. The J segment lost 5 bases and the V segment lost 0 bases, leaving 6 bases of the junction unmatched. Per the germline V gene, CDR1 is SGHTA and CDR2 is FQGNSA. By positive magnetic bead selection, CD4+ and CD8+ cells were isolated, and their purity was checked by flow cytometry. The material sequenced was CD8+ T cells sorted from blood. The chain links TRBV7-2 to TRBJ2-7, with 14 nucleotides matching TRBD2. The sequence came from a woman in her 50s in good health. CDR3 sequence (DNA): TGTGCCAGCAGCTTAGCCCGACTAGCGGGGGGGCAAAACGAGCAGTACTTC. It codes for CASSLARLAGGQNEQYF.